Listed here are 22 T cell receptor beta chains from one sample, sequenced in a study of blood T cells in healthy people across ages. Sample-barcoded 5' priming and a J-beta primer mix drove a second PCR of roughly 6 to 12 cycles. In TCRdb, the 5' RACE reads were re-called with MiXCR into one record per CDR3 protein. In the table there are around 1,600,000 distinct CDR3 sequences, 35% to 45% of which are singletons. The sample taken for sequencing was blood. The receptors here all came from a woman in her late teens or twenties in good health.

The CDR3 region is CAGREAFF. DNA of the CDR3: TGTGCCGGACGTGAAGCTTTCTTT. J is TRBJ1-1 and V is TRBV21-1. TRBV21-1 is recorded as a pseudogene. This CDR3 spans 8 amino acids.

A few counts support this clonotype. A much bigger clone sits one base away, suggesting this may be a read error. The chain couples TRBV6-5 to TRBJ2-5; possibly TRBD2 for D (5 bases). V was cut by 7 bases and J by 11 bases, with 23 bases left in between. CDR3 length: 14 residues. Germline V gene lookup returns CDR1 MNHEY and CDR2 SVGAGI. The CDR3 reads CASKALRLRGEQYF. The CDR3 region has the DNA TGTGCCAGCAAAGCCCTCAGACTACGGGGTGAGCAGTACTTC.

This clonotype was seen more than once but under ten times. This chain joins TRBV4-1 and TRBJ2-7, with D possibly TRBD1 on 5 matching bases. The CDR3 is 14 residues long. V lost 4 bases, J lost 0 bases, and 10 bases lay in between. CDR1 and CDR2 from the germline V gene are MGHRA and YSYEKL. CDR3 sequence reads: CASSLQESSYEQYF. The CDR3 nucleotides are TGCGCCAGCAGCCTACAGGAGAGCTCCTACGAGCAGTACTTC.

This clonotype was seen a handful of times. The chain uses TRBV10-3 and TRBJ2-7, with D perhaps TRBD1 or TRBD2 (7 bases each). Germline assignment: CDR1 ENHRY and CDR2 SYGVKD. V lost 0 bases and J 7 bases, leaving 19 bases between the germline ends. This CDR3 contains 16 residues. The CDR3 DNA reads TGTGCCATCAGTGAGTCCGGATGGGAGGGGGCTCAAGAGCAGTACTTC. Translation gives CAISESGWEGAQEQYF.

A few counts support this clonotype. The chain has TRBV3-1 and TRBJ2-7, with 8 positions matching TRBD2. V was pared by 4 bases and J by 2 bases, with 4 bases of the junction left unmatched. The CDR3 has 14 amino acids. CDR1 is LGHDT, CDR2 YNNKEL, per germline (reference sequence). DNA of the CDR3: TGTGCCAGCAGCCCTCGGGGGGGTACCTACGAGCAGTACTTC. This gives the protein CASSPRGGTYEQYF.

V usage is TRBV29-1 and J usage is TRBJ2-7; TRBD2 is a possible D gene (6 bases). V lost 4 bases, J lost 2 bases, and 18 bases lay in between. Germline assignment: CDR1 SQVTM and CDR2 ANQGSEA. This CDR3 spans 15 amino acids. The CDR3 DNA reads as TGCAGCGTTGTCGGGGGACGAGACGGCCCCTACGAGCAGTACTTC. Amino acids: CSVVGGRDGPYEQYF.

The V and J genes are TRBV24-1 and TRBJ1-2; D is possibly TRBD1 (6 bases). The CDR3 totals 15 residues. Trimming took 2 bases from V and 0 from J, leaving 9 bases between them. Germline assignment: CDR1 KGHDR and CDR2 SFDVKD. The CDR3 reads CATSDSGQPNYGYTF. DNA for the CDR3: TGTGCCACCAGTGATTCAGGACAGCCTAACTATGGCTACACCTTC.

This clonotype was counted a few times. The chain uses TRBV24-1 and TRBJ2-1; weak D call: TRBD1 (6 bases). This CDR3 region has 15 residues. V lost 0 bases, J lost 7 bases, and 12 bases lay in between. Germline assignment: CDR1 KGHDR and CDR2 SFDVKD. The CDR3: CATSDLNRAANEQFF. The CDR3 DNA follows: TGTGCCACCAGTGATTTGAACAGGGCGGCGAATGAGCAGTTCTTC.

This clonotype was picked up a small number of times. The rearrangement joins TRBV6-2 or TRBV6-3 to TRBJ2-7; the D gene is possibly TRBD2 (6 bases). This CDR3 has 14 residues. CDR1 and CDR2 from the germline V gene are MNHEY and SVGEGT. V dropped 8 bases and J dropped 6 bases, with 20 bases sitting between them. This chain's CDR3 is CASRPFPTSSEQYF. The CDR3 coding sequence is TGTGCCAGCCGACCATTCCCGACTAGTTCCGAGCAGTACTTC.

The gene calls are TRBV6-2 or TRBV6-3 and TRBJ2-7; D remains unclear. Germline V gene lookup returns CDR1 MNHEY and CDR2 SVGEGT. The length of the CDR3 is 11 residues. V was trimmed by 9 bases and J by 7 bases, leaving 13 bases between them. CDR3 nucleotide sequence: TGTGCCAGTACTAATGCTGGGGAGCAGTACTTC. Translating gives CASTNAGEQYF.

The chain joins TRBV4-2 to TRBJ2-1; unclear D gene. Germline lookup yields CDR1 LGHNA and CDR2 YNFKEQ. V lost 3 bases to trimming and J lost 5 bases, with 8 bases between them. The CDR3 contains 13 residues. This CDR3 is CASSQQSDNEQFF. The CDR3 nucleotides are TGTGCCAGCAGCCAGCAGTCGGACAATGAGCAGTTCTTC.

This clonotype showed up many times. This chain connects TRBV20-1 to TRBJ2-7; TRBD1 matches 8 bases. CDR3 size: 13 residues. From germline, CDR1 is DFQATT and CDR2 SNEGSKA (reference sequence). CDR3 DNA: TGCAGCGCTCGGACAGGGAGCTCCTACGAGCAGTACTTC. This sequence encodes CSARTGSSYEQYF.

This clonotype showed up just a few times. The chain links TRBV11-2 to TRBJ1-4; D gene ambiguous. The CDR3 covers 16 residues. Trimming stripped 5 bases from V and 7 bases from J, with 20 bases between. Germline-derived CDR1 and CDR2 are SGHAT and FQNNGV. CDR3 sequence (DNA): TGTGCCAGCAGCCCAGAAGGAGGAAGGGTTCTTGAAAAACTGTTTTTT. Translated, it gives CASSPEGGRVLEKLFF.

The chain carries TRBV6-2 or TRBV6-3 and TRBJ2-5, with 10 bases aligning to TRBD1. J was trimmed by 1 base and V by 0 bases; bases with no gene match: 5. The germline gives CDR1 MNHEY, CDR2 SVGEGT. The CDR3 runs 17 residues. CDR3 coding DNA: TGTGCCAGCAGTTACTCGATCGGGACAGGGGTCCAAGAGACCCAGTACTTC. Amino acids: CASSYSIGTGVQETQYF.

The chain carries TRBV6-2 or TRBV6-3 and TRBJ2-1; D remains unclear. Germline V gene data show CDR1 as MNHEY and CDR2 as SVGEGT. Trimming cost V 7 bases and J 0 bases, with 7 bases left between them. The CDR3 contains 13 residues. The CDR3 region is CASKGVSYNEQFF. The DNA of the CDR3 is TGTGCCAGCAAAGGAGTCTCCTACAATGAGCAGTTCTTC.

V and J are TRBV12-3 or TRBV12-4 and TRBJ1-2, with a possible D match to TRBD1 (6 bases). V was trimmed by 6 bases and J by 7 bases, leaving 15 bases between them. CDR3 length: 13 residues. CDR3 DNA: TGTGCCAGCAGCCCGGGGGGCGGGAGTGGCTACACCTTC. It yields the protein CASSPGGGSGYTF.

This chain uses TRBV12-3 or TRBV12-4 with TRBJ2-1, with 9 bases identical to TRBD2. J lost 8 bases, V lost 6 bases, and 14 bases had no gene match. The CDR3 loop spans 16 amino acids. The CDR3 DNA is TGTGCCAGCAGAGGCAGCGGGGGGACTTCGACCTATGAGCAGTTCTTC. Translated: CASRGSGGTSTYEQFF.

The chain is built from TRBV5-1 and TRBJ1-5; 8 bases map to TRBD1. This CDR3 has 14 amino acids. The germline V gene encodes CDR1 SGHRS and CDR2 YFSETQ. The V and J ends lost 1 base and 9 bases, in that order; junction bases with no gene match: 6. CDR3 sequence (DNA): TGCGCCAGCAGCTTGACAGGGGGAGGATGGCCCCAGCATTTT. Its protein product is CASSLTGGGWPQHF.

V usage is TRBV4-1 and J usage is TRBJ1-1; D not certain. Germline V CDR1 and CDR2: MGHRA, YSYEKL. The CDR3 is 14 residues long. With 1 base removed from V and 3 bases from J, the gap between germline ends came to 9 bases. The CDR3 coding sequence is TGCGCCAGCAGCCAAGTACAAGGGCACACTGAAGCTTTCTTT. It translates to CASSQVQGHTEAFF.

This clonotype was picked up a small number of times. The chain employs TRBV13 and TRBJ1-2, with TRBD1 as a possible D gene (6 bases). This CDR3 region has 15 residues. V lost 8 bases and J lost 4, with 20 bases in between. Germline-derived CDR1 and CDR2 are PRHDT and FYEKMQ (reference sequence). CDR3 sequence: CASSNRARDSYGYTF. CDR3 nucleotides: TGTGCCAGCTCAAACAGGGCCCGAGACTCCTATGGCTACACCTTC.

This chain joins TRBV25-1 and TRBJ1-5; weak D call: TRBD1 (5 bases). V lost 3 bases and J 5 bases, leaving 17 bases between the germline ends. This CDR3 contains 16 residues. Germline CDR1 is MGHDK and CDR2 is SYGVNS. CDR3 sequence (DNA): TGTGCCAGCAGTGACTGGGGGGGATCTTGGGATCAGCCCCAGCATTTT. Translation gives CASSDWGGSWDQPQHF. The full variable domain, its missing parts supplied by reference TRBV25-1 and TRBJ1-5, is EADIYQTPRYLVIGTGKKITLECSQTMGHDKMYWYQQDPGMELHLIHYSYGVNSTEKGDLSSESTVSRIRTEHFPLTLESARPSHTSQYLCASSDWGGSWDQPQHFGDGTRLSIL.

The chain carries TRBV6-5 and TRBJ2-7, with 7 bases fitting TRBD1. Germline V gene data show CDR1 as MNHEY and CDR2 as SVGAGI. After removal of 5 bases from V and 13 bases from J, the junction contained 8 bases not matched to a gene. The CDR3 is 11 amino acids. CDR3 in amino acids: CASSRDSAYYF. CDR3 DNA: TGTGCCAGCAGTCGGGACAGTGCTTACTACTTC.